The 28 T cell receptor beta chains below come from one sample, sequenced in a study of identical twins. TCRdb re-derived calls from the 5' RACE reads in MiXCR, one entry per CDR3 protein. The table includes 1.5 million to 2 million distinct CDR3 sequences, less than 35% detected once. Sequenced: cord blood. The receptors were sampled from a newborn girl in good health.

This chain links TRBV24-1 with TRBJ1-5; weak D call: TRBD1 (6 bases). The CDR3 loop spans 13 amino acids. V shed 12 bases and J shed 9 bases, with 20 bases lying between them. Germline V gives CDR1 KGHDR, CDR2 SFDVKD. The CDR3 here is CASSKGDGRPQHF. DNA of the CDR3: TGTGCCTCCTCCAAGGGGGACGGGAGGCCCCAGCATTTT.

This clonotype has a handful of counts. The chain employs TRBV11-3 and TRBJ2-2, with no clear D. The germline gives CDR1 SGHNT, CDR2 YENEEA. This CDR3 contains 14 residues. V was clipped by 4 bases and J by 2 bases, with 8 bases between them. CDR3 bases: TGTGCCAGCAGCTCCAGTCCCAACACCGGGGAGCTGTTTTTT. Translation gives CASSSSPNTGELFF.

The CDR3 spells CASSLVDNGYTF. The CDR3 nucleotides read TGTGCCAGCAGCTTGGTGGATAATGGCTACACCTTC. The J gene is TRBJ1-2, the V gene TRBV5-6, with D unclear. V was shortened by 0 bases and J by 6 bases, with 6 bases between the two germline ends. The CDR3 totals 12 residues. Per the germline V gene, CDR1 is SGHDT and CDR2 is YYEEEE.

The rearrangement uses TRBV20-1 and TRBJ2-5, with 9 positions matching TRBD2. Trimming removed 0 bases from V and 1 base from J; junction bases left unmatched: 9. Per germline, CDR1 DFQATT and CDR2 SNEGSKA (reference sequence). This CDR3 is built from 17 residues. CDR3 nucleotide sequence: TGCAGTGCTAGAGATTTCGGTCTAGCGGGGATCCAAGAGACCCAGTACTTC. As protein: CSARDFGLAGIQETQYF.

With respect to this clonotype: A junction end diverges from the germline sequence, so it may reflect a read error. V gene TRBV7-6 combines with J gene TRBJ2-6; D is possibly TRBD1 (5 bases). The CDR3 contains 16 residues. CDR1 SGHVS and CDR2 FNYEAQ come from the germline V gene. CDR3 coding DNA: TGTGCCAGCAGCTTAGTTTTGGAATCTGGGGCCAACGCCCTGACTTTC. Encoded protein: CASSLVLESGANALTF.

This chain connects TRBV10-3 to TRBJ2-3; D is perhaps TRBD2 (7 bases). Trimming took 9 bases from V and 3 from J, leaving 16 bases between them. This CDR3 has 14 amino acids. Germline CDR1 is ENHRY and CDR2 is SYGVKD. CDR3 nucleotides: TGTGCCATAAAGGGGGGGAGAGGGACAGATACGCAGTATTTT. This encodes CAIKGGRGTDTQYF.

V gene TRBV6-5 combines with J gene TRBJ2-1; 12 nucleotides match TRBD2. This CDR3 spans 15 amino acids. Trimming took 6 bases from V and 6 from J; bases not matched to a gene: 6. The germline gives CDR1 MNHEY, CDR2 SVGAGI. CDR3 loop: CASSLTSGGPNEQFF. The CDR3 DNA reads TGTGCCAGCAGCCTGACTAGCGGGGGCCCCAATGAGCAGTTCTTC.

There are a few counts of this clonotype. This sequence joins TRBV29-1 and TRBJ2-4, with 13 bases lining up with TRBD2. Unmatched junction bases numbered 5, after V lost 7 bases and J lost 2 bases. CDR1 and CDR2 from the germline V gene are SQVTM and ANQGSEA. The CDR3 contains 15 residues. The CDR3: CSATSGGGTKNIQYF. The CDR3 DNA reads as TGCAGCGCAACTAGCGGGGGGGGAACCAAAAACATTCAGTACTTC.

This clonotype was found a few times. The rearrangement uses TRBV20-1 and TRBJ2-1; D is ambiguous. The length of the CDR3 is 15 residues. Trimming removed 0 bases from V and 4 bases from J, with 13 bases in between. Germline-derived CDR1 and CDR2 are DFQATT and SNEGSKA (reference sequence). As DNA, the CDR3 is TGCAGTGCTAGAGATATGAGACAACCTTACAATGAGCAGTTCTTC. This translates into CSARDMRQPYNEQFF.

The J gene is TRBJ2-4, the V gene TRBV7-9, with 8 bases aligning to TRBD1. V was pared by 0 bases and J by 0 bases, with 7 bases of the junction left unmatched. CDR3 length equals 18 residues. CDR1 is SEHNR, CDR2 FQNEAQ, per germline (reference sequence). CDR3 amino acids: CASSLAGTGFLAKNIQYF. The CDR3 nucleotides read TGTGCCAGCAGCTTAGCCGGGACAGGTTTTTTAGCCAAAAACATTCAGTACTTC.

For the CDR3, the DNA is TGCAGTGCTCCCACCGGTACAGGGGACTATGGCTACACCTTC. Protein product: CSAPTGTGDYGYTF. J is TRBJ1-2 and V is TRBV20-1; 7 bases align to TRBD1. The junction had 9 bases not matched to a gene; V was cut back by 5 bases and J by 3 bases. The CDR3 is 14 amino acids. Germline V CDR1 and CDR2: DFQATT, SNEGSKA (reference sequence).

The sample holds a few counts of this clonotype. The chain combines TRBV10-3 with TRBJ2-1; 15 bases are a match to TRBD2. Unmatched junction bases numbered 8, after V lost 6 bases and J lost 5 bases. Germline V gives CDR1 ENHRY, CDR2 SYGVKD. This CDR3 is 17 amino acids long. The CDR3 DNA reads as TGTGCCATCAGGATCGGACTAGCGGGAGGGCCGAACAATGAGCAGTTCTTC. Its translation is CAIRIGLAGGPNNEQFF.

This clonotype was seen more than once but under ten times. The chain's CDR3 is CASSLALTVNYGYTF. In DNA, the CDR3 is TGTGCCAGCAGCTTAGCTCTAACGGTTAACTATGGCTACACCTTC. This sequence joins TRBV7-2 and TRBJ1-2, with D uncertain. Germline assignment: CDR1 SGHTA and CDR2 FQGNSA. The CDR3 sequence is 15 residues long. V was trimmed by 0 bases and J by 1 base, leaving 9 bases between them.

This clonotype showed up just a few times. This chain uses TRBV9 with TRBJ2-1, with 7 bases aligning to TRBD2. With 5 bases clipped from V and 7 bases from J, the junction kept 12 bases outside the gene matches. CDR1 and CDR2 (germline): SGDLS, YYNGEE. The CDR3 is 15 residues long. The DNA of the CDR3 is TGTGCCAGCAGACCCGGACTAGGATTGCGGAATGAGCAGTTCTTC. This sequence encodes CASRPGLGLRNEQFF.

This chain connects TRBV7-9 to TRBJ1-2, with no clear D. Trimming cost V 1 base and J 3 bases, with 9 bases left between them. This CDR3 has 14 residues. Germline V gene data show CDR1 as SEHNR and CDR2 as FQNEAQ (reference sequence). The CDR3 coding sequence is TGTGCCAGCAGCTTAGAACAGTCTTACTATGGCTACACCTTC. Translating it yields CASSLEQSYYGYTF.

This chain uses TRBV6-2 or TRBV6-3 with TRBJ1-3; 8 bases agree with TRBD1. Looked up from germline, CDR1 is MNHEY and CDR2 is SVGEGT. V lost 5 bases, J lost 2 bases, and 8 bases stayed unmatched. This CDR3 is 16 amino acids long. The CDR3 reads CASSDIPRGPGNTIYF. CDR3 DNA: TGTGCCAGCAGTGACATACCCAGGGGGCCTGGAAACACCATATATTTT.

This clonotype was recorded a few times. V and J are TRBV5-1 and TRBJ2-3; 13 nucleotides match TRBD2. The germline V gene encodes CDR1 SGHRS and CDR2 YFSETQ. The CDR3 consists of 19 residues. V lost 2 bases and J lost 0; bases outside the gene matches: 9. The CDR3 DNA is TGCGCCAGCAGCTTTCTCCTGGGGACTAGCGGGATCAGCACAGATACGCAGTATTTT. It specifies CASSFLLGTSGISTDTQYF.

The V call is TRBV5-1, the J call TRBJ2-5; 14 bases fit TRBD2. Near its end, the DNA agrees better with TRBJ2-7, so the J call may be wrong. Germline V gene data show CDR1 as SGHRS and CDR2 as YFSETQ. CDR3 length: 20 amino acids. The CDR3: CASSLAAMTSGGAYAYEQYF. In DNA form, the CDR3 reads TGCGCCAGCAGCTTGGCCGCGATGACTAGCGGGGGGGCCTACGCCTACGAGCAGTACTTC.

This clonotype came up many times. V gene TRBV7-2 combines with J gene TRBJ2-3; TRBD2 matches 7 bases. The CDR3 is 16 amino acids. From germline, CDR1 is SGHTA and CDR2 FQGNSA. With V trimmed by 2 bases and J by 3 bases, 8 bases remained unmatched. The CDR3: CASSLSWASGTDTQYF. CDR3 nucleotides: TGTGCCAGCAGCTTAAGTTGGGCTAGCGGTACAGATACGCAGTATTTT.

This rearrangement joins TRBV29-1 to TRBJ1-3, with 7 nucleotides matching TRBD1. V lost 4 bases to trimming and J lost 3 bases; unmatched junction nucleotides: 6. The CDR3 is made up of 14 amino acids. Germline V gene lookup returns CDR1 SQVTM and CDR2 ANQGSEA. The CDR3: CSVVSTGNGNTIYF. The CDR3 DNA reads TGCAGCGTTGTTTCGACAGGGAATGGAAACACCATATATTTT.

The chain is built from TRBV5-1 and TRBJ2-1; 9 nucleotides align to TRBD2. V lost 1 base and J lost 4; bases outside the gene matches: 3. The CDR3 is 15 residues long. Germline V gene sequence: CDR1 SGHRS, CDR2 YFSETQ. CDR3 sequence reads: CASSLRTSDYNEQFF. The CDR3, as DNA: TGCGCCAGCAGCTTGAGGACTAGCGATTACAATGAGCAGTTCTTC.

Only a few counts were recorded for this clonotype. The rearrangement joins TRBV20-1 to TRBJ2-1, with D possibly matching TRBD2 (6 bases). The CDR3 extends over 13 amino acids. Deletions cut 7 bases from V and 4 bases from J, with 14 bases between. Germline CDR1 DFQATT, CDR2 SNEGSKA (reference sequence). Here the CDR3 DNA reads TGCAGTGTCTTGCCGGGACTTTACAATGAGCAGTTCTTC. It is translated as CSVLPGLYNEQFF.

This chain links TRBV10-1 with TRBJ2-1; 10 nucleotides agree with TRBD2. The CDR3 is 16 amino acids. J gave up 4 bases and V 0 bases, and 3 bases lay outside the gene matches. CDR1 is WNHNN and CDR2 is SYGVQD in the germline V gene (reference sequence). The CDR3 DNA reads TGCGCCAGCAGTGAGTCTAGAGCGGGGGGGTACAATGAGCAGTTCTTC. It specifies CASSESRAGGYNEQFF.

The CDR3 sequence: CASSSPGQSLTEAFF. CDR3 bases: TGTGCCAGCAGCTCCCCCGGACAGTCCCTCACTGAAGCTTTCTTT. The chain joins TRBV11-2 to TRBJ1-1; weak D call: TRBD1 (6 bases). The CDR3 consists of 15 residues. V was clipped by 4 bases and J by 4 bases, with 16 bases between them. Germline values: CDR1 SGHAT, CDR2 FQNNGV.

This chain connects TRBV28 to TRBJ2-2; TRBD1 is a possible D gene (7 bases). Trimming cost V 3 bases and J 4 bases, with 12 bases left between them. This CDR3 has 15 amino acids. Germline CDR1 reads MDHEN; CDR2 reads SYDVKM. DNA for the CDR3: TGTGCCAGCAGTTTCTGGCAGGGGGGCACCGGGGAGCTGTTTTTT. It specifies CASSFWQGGTGELFF. Based on the CDR3 plus reference TRBV28 and TRBJ2-2, the full variable domain is DVKVTQSSRYLVKRTGEKVFLECVQDMDHENMFWYRQDPGLGLRLIYFSYDVKMKEKGDIPEGYSVSREKKERFSLILESASTNQTSMYLCASSFWQGGTGELFFGEGSRLTVL.

This chain's CDR3 is CSVEDRRGETQYF. The CDR3 DNA is TGCAGCGTTGAAGATCGGAGGGGGGAGACCCAGTACTTC. J is TRBJ2-5 and V is TRBV29-1, with D perhaps matching TRBD1 or TRBD2 (6 bases each). The V gene lost 0 bases and the J gene lost 5 bases, with 10 bases spanning the gap. The CDR3 spans 13 residues. The germline V gene has CDR1 SQVTM and CDR2 ANQGSEA.

This clonotype was counted once. V usage is TRBV4-2 and J usage is TRBJ1-2, with a possible D match to TRBD1 (5 bases). The CDR3 loop spans 16 amino acids. Between the trimmed V and J ends, which lost 0 bases and 7 bases, there was a span of 18 bases. Germline CDR1 reads LGHNA; CDR2 reads YNFKEQ. CDR3 DNA: TGTGCCAGCAGCCAAGATCGGGGGATTCTCCTCGGTGGCTACACCTTC. Translation: CASSQDRGILLGGYTF.

This clonotype has just a few counts. The chain recombines TRBV4-2 with TRBJ2-2; D is uncertain. The germline V and J ends were trimmed by 0 bases and 4 bases, with 6 bases remaining between them. Germline CDR1 LGHNA, CDR2 YNFKEQ. The CDR3 runs to 14 residues. The CDR3 loop is CASSQDPSTGELFF. The CDR3 coding sequence is TGTGCCAGCAGCCAAGATCCATCCACCGGGGAGCTGTTTTTT.